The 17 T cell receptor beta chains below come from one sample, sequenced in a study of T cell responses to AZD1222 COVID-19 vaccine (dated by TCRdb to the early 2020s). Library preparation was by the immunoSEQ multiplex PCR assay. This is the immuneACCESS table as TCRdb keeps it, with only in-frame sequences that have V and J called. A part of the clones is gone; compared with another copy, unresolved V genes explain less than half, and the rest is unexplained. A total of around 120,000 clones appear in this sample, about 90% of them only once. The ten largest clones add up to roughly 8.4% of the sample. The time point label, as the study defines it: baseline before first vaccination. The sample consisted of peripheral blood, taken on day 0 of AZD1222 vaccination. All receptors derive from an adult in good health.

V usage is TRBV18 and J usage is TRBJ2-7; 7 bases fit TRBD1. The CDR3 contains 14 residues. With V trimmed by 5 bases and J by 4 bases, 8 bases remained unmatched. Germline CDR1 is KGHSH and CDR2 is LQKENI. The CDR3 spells CASSEPGQTYEQYF. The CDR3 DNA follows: TGTGCCAGCTCAGAGCCGGGACAGACATACGAGCAGTACTTC.

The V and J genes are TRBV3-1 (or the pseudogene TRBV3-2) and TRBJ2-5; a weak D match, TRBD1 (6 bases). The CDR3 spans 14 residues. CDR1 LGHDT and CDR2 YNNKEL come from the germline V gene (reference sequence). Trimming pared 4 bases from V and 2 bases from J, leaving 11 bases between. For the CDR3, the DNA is TGTGCCAGCAGCCGCGACAGGTTACAAGAGACCCAGTACTTC. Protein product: CASSRDRLQETQYF.

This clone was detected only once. The CDR3, as DNA: TGTGCCAGCAGCCCACTAGCGGGAGGGCCGAGAGATACGCAGTATTTT. It translates to CASSPLAGGPRDTQYF. This chain uses TRBV11-2 with TRBJ2-3; 13 bases are a match to TRBD2. Germline assignment: CDR1 SGHAT and CDR2 FQNNGV. V lost 5 bases to trimming and J lost 5 bases; unmatched junction nucleotides: 7. CDR3 length: 16 amino acids.

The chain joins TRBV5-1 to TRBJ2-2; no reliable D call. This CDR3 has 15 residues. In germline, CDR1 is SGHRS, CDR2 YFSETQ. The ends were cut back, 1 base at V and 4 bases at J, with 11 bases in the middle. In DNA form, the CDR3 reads TGCGCCAGCAGCTTGATATCAGGCCCCACCGGGGAGCTGTTTTTT. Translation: CASSLISGPTGELFF.

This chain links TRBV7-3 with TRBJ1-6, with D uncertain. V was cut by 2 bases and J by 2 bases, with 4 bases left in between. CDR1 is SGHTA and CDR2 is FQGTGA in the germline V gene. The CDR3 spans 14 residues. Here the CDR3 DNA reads TGTGCCAGCAGCTTACAGGCCTATAATTCACCCCTCCACTTT. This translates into CASSLQAYNSPLHF.

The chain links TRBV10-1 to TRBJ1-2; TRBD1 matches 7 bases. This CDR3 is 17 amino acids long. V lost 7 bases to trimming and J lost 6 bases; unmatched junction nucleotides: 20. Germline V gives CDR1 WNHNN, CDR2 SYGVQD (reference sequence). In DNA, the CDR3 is TGCGCCAGCACCTCGACTTATTCCGGGACAGCTAAAGATGGCTACACCTTC. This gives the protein CASTSTYSGTAKDGYTF.

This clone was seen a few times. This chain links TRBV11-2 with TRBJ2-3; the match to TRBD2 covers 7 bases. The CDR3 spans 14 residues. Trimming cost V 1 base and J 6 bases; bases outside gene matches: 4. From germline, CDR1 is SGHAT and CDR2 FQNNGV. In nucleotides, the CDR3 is TGTGCCAGCAGCTTAGTGGCGGGAGCGGATACGCAGTATTTT. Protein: CASSLVAGADTQYF. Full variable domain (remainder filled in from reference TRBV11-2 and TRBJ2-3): EAGVAQSPRYKIIEKRQSVAFWCNPISGHATLYWYQQILGQGPKLLIQFQNNGVVDDSQLPKDRFSAERLKGVDSTLKIQPAKLEDSAVYLCASSLVAGADTQYFGPGTRLTVL.

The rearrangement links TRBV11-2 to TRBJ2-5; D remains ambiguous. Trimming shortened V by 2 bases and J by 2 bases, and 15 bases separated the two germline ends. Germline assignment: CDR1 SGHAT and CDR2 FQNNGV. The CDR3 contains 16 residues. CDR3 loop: CASSLSPSGWQETQYF. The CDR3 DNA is TGTGCCAGCAGCTTATCCCCTTCTGGTTGGCAAGAGACCCAGTACTTC.

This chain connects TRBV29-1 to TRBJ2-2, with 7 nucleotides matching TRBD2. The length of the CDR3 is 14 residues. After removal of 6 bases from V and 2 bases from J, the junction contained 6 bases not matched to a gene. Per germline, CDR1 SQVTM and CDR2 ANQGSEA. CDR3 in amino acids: CSVGPGLNTGELFF. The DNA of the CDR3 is TGCAGCGTAGGGCCGGGACTAAACACCGGGGAGCTGTTTTTT.

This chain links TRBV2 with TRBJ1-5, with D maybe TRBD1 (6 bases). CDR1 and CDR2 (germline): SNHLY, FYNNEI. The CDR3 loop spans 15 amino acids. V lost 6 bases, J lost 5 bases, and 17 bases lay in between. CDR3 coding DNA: TGTGCCAGCAGCAGGTCAGGGGTTGGCGATCAGCCCCAGCATTTT. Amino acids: CASSRSGVGDQPQHF. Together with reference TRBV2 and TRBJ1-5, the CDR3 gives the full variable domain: EPEVTQTPSHQVTQMGQEVILRCVPISNHLYFYWYRQILGQKVEFLVSFYNNEISEKSEIFDDQFSVERPDGSNFTLKIRSTKLEDSAMYFCASSRSGVGDQPQHFGDGTRLSIL.

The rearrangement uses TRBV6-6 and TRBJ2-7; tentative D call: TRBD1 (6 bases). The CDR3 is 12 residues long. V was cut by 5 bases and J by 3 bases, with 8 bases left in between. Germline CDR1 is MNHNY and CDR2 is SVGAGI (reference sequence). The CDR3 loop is CASSTGFYEQYF. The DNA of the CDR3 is TGTGCCAGCAGTACAGGGTTCTACGAGCAGTACTTC.

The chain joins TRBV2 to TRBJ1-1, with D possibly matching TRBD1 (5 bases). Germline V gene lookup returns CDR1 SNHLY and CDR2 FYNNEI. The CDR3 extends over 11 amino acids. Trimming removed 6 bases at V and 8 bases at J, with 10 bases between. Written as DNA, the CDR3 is TGTGCCAGCAGAGATCAGGGAGAAGCTTTCTTT. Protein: CASRDQGEAFF.

This CDR3 is CASSKAHQGGTDTQYF. CDR3 sequence (DNA): TGTGCCAGCTCAAAAGCACACCAGGGTGGGACAGATACGCAGTATTTT. This sequence joins TRBV18 and TRBJ2-3, with D maybe TRBD1 (5 bases). CDR1 is KGHSH, CDR2 LQKENI, per germline. Trimming removed 5 bases from V and 3 bases from J, with 18 bases in between. The CDR3 runs to 16 residues.

The CDR3 loop is CASSLTRGSGYTF. The CDR3 DNA follows: TGTGCCAGCAGTTTAACCAGGGGGTCTGGCTACACCTTC. The rearrangement links TRBV28 to TRBJ1-2; 7 nucleotides line up with TRBD1. This CDR3 is 13 amino acids long. J was trimmed by 7 bases and V by 2 bases; bases with no gene match: 4. The germline V gene has CDR1 MDHEN and CDR2 SYDVKM.

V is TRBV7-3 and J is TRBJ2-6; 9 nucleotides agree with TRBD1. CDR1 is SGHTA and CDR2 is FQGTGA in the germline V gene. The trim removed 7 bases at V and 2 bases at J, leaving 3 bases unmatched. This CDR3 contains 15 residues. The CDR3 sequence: CASTRDRAGANVLTF. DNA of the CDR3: TGTGCCAGCACCCGGGACAGGGCTGGGGCCAACGTCCTGACTTTC.

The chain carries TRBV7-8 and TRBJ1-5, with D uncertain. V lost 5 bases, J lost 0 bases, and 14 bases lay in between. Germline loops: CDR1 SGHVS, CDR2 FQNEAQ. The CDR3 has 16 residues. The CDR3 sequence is CASSRLPGNSNQPQHF. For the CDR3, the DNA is TGTGCCAGCAGCCGATTACCGGGTAATAGCAATCAGCCCCAGCATTTT.

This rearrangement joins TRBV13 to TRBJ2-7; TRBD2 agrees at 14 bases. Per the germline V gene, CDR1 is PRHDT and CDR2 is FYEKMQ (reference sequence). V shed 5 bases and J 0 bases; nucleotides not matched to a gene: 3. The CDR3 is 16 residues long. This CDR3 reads CASSPGTSGSSYEQYF. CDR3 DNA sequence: TGTGCCAGCAGCCCCGGGACTAGCGGGAGCTCCTACGAGCAGTACTTC.